A selection of T cell receptor beta chains follows, all from one sample in a study of cytomegalovirus exposure and HLA in healthy donors. This table comes from immunoSEQ multiplex PCR, and its TCRdb copy is limited to in-frame clones, with some not included. The profile shows 150,000 to 200,000 clones, 80% of them singletons. Material: PBMCs. The receptors here all came from a woman in her forties or fifties in good health and CMV-seropositive. CDR3s include the opening cysteine and the closing phenylalanine or tryptophan. D genes are given only for firm matches. Size values are once, few and many counts, or a class for expanded clones, and some rows have none.

>once|TRBJ1-2|TRBV28|-
CASGGGGPYGYTF
TGTGCCAGCGGGGGTGGGGGCCCCTATGGCTACACCTTC
>few|TRBJ2-7|TRBV6-6|TRBD1
CASSYSDRRIEQYF
TGTGCCAGCAGTTACTCGGACAGGCGGATCGAGCAGTACTTC
>-|TRBJ2-1|TRBV18|TRBD1
CASSRENRGAKRFYNEQFF
TGTGCCAGCTCACGAGAGAACAGGGGGGCAAAGAGGTTCTACAATGAGCAGTTCTTC
>-|TRBJ2-1|TRBV27|TRBD2
CASSILAREWNEQFF
TGTGCCAGCAGCATATTAGCGCGGGAGTGGAATGAGCAGTTCTTC
>few|TRBJ2-2|TRBV6-1|-
CASSESVGPRLTLTNTGELFF
TGTGCCAGCAGTGAAAGTGTCGGCCCCCGACTTACATTAACGAACACCGGGGAGCTGTTTTTT
>-|TRBJ2-2|TRBV5-1|-
CASSSLRSGLNTGELFF
TGCGCCAGCAGCTCCCTACGTAGCGGACTAAACACCGGGGAGCTGTTTTTT
>-|TRBJ1-5|TRBV6-4|TRBD1
CASSEHRGQPQHF
TGTGCCAGCAGTGAGCACAGGGGGCAGCCCCAGCATTTT
>-|TRBJ2-7|TRBV18|-
CASSLDPGGPQYF
TGTGCCAGCTCACTTGACCCGGGGGGCCCGCAGTACTTC
>few|TRBJ1-2|TRBV6-7|TRBD1
CASSQPNYRDRGGYTF
TGTGCCAGCAGTCAACCTAACTACCGGGACAGGGGTGGCTACACCTTC
>-|TRBJ2-7|TRBV5-1|TRBD2
CASSTGTSGYEQYF
TGCGCCAGCTCCACGGGGACTAGCGGCTACGAGCAGTACTTC
>-|TRBJ2-6|TRBV21-1|-
CASSRVLGHRSGANVLTF
TGTGCCAGCAGCAGAGTTTTAGGACACCGGTCTGGGGCCAACGTCCTGACTTTC
>-|TRBJ2-3|TRBV19|-
CASSQGHAPIAYTQYF
TGTGCCAGTTCCCAGGGACATGCTCCTATAGCATATACGCAGTATTTT
>-|TRBJ1-4|TRBV9|TRBD1
CASSADRGTNEKLFF
TGTGCCAGCAGCGCCGACAGGGGAACTAATGAAAAACTGTTTTTT
>-|TRBJ2-2|TRBV14|TRBD2
CASRVSGITGELFF
TGTGCCAGCAGAGTTAGCGGGATCACCGGGGAGCTGTTTTTT
>-|TRBJ2-6|TRBV10-3|-
CASESGANVLTF
TGTGCCTCCGAGTCTGGGGCCAACGTCCTGACTTTC
>-|TRBJ1-2|TRBV6-5|-
CASKPIQVNYGYTF
TGTGCCAGCAAACCTATTCAGGTTAACTATGGCTACACCTTC
>few|TRBJ2-2|TRBV2|TRBD1
CASSPWTGRHTGELFF
TGTGCCAGCAGTCCCTGGACAGGGCGGCACACCGGGGAGCTGTTTTTT
>once|TRBJ2-1|TRBV5-6|TRBD1
CASSLGQGNNEQFF
TGTGCCAGCAGCCTCGGACAGGGGAACAATGAGCAGTTCTTC
>-|TRBJ2-1|TRBV6-1|TRBD2
CASKSTSGSNEQFF
TGTGCCAGCAAGTCGACTAGCGGGAGCAATGAGCAGTTCTTC
>-|TRBJ2-6|TRBV2|-
CASTRRVSGANVLTF
TGTGCCAGCACCCGGAGAGTCTCTGGGGCCAACGTCCTGACTTTC
>-|TRBJ2-7|TRBV6-5|-
CASSPDWNSYEQYF
TGTGCCAGCAGCCCTGACTGGAACTCCTACGAGCAGTACTTC
>-|TRBJ2-1|TRBV29-1|-
CSVLRTDPYNEQFF
TGCAGCGTCCTACGCACAGATCCCTACAATGAGCAGTTCTTC
>once|TRBJ2-3|TRBV4-3|TRBD1
CASSQLGQSTDTQYF
TGCGCCAGCAGCCAATTGGGACAGAGCACAGATACGCAGTATTTT
>few|TRBJ1-4|TRBV29-1|-
CSAYGGGWEKLFF
TGCAGCGCATACGGGGGGGGTTGGGAAAAACTGTTTTTT
>-|TRBJ2-3|TRBV11-1|-
CASSRDIGHTQYF
TGTGCCAGCAGCCGGGACATCGGCCATACGCAGTATTTT
>few|TRBJ1-1|TRBV4-2|-
CASSQSGEGEAFF
TGTGCCAGCAGCCAATCAGGGGAGGGTGAAGCTTTCTTT
>-|TRBJ2-2|TRBV18|-
CASSPGSAGELFF
TGTGCCAGCTCACCAGGTTCGGCGGGAGAGCTGTTTTTT
>few|TRBJ1-6|TRBV5-1|TRBD1
CASSLEGASSPLHF
TGCGCCAGCAGCTTGGAGGGGGCGAGCTCACCCCTCCACTTT
>-|TRBJ2-7|TRBV5-6|TRBD1
CASSPGQGSYEQYF
TGTGCCAGCAGCCCTGGACAGGGGTCGTACGAGCAGTACTTC
>once|TRBJ2-2|TRBV28|-
CASSLVVNTGELFF
TGTGCCAGCAGTTTAGTCGTGAACACCGGGGAGCTGTTTTTT
>-|TRBJ2-1|TRBV6-5|TRBD2
CASSYWAGGHYEQFF
TGTGCCAGCAGTTACTGGGCGGGGGGGCATTATGAGCAGTTCTTC
>-|TRBJ2-6|TRBV19|-
CASSPGGTGANVLTF
TGTGCCAGTAGCCCGGGGGGCACTGGGGCCAACGTCCTGACTTTC
>-|TRBJ2-7|TRBV4-3|-
CASSQVAGASYEQYF
TGCGCCAGCAGCCAAGTGGCAGGGGCGTCCTACGAGCAGTACTTC
>few|TRBJ2-1|TRBV10-1|-
CASRLSVGEQFF
TGCGCCAGCAGACTTAGCGTTGGTGAGCAGTTCTTC
>-|TRBJ2-3|TRBV6-1|-
CASSPSSGGTDTQYF
TGTGCCAGCAGTCCCTCGTCCGGGGGCACAGATACGCAGTATTTT
>-|TRBJ1-5|TRBV6-6|-
CASSYSGGGNQPQHF
TGTGCCAGCAGTTACTCAGGGGGAGGGAATCAGCCCCAGCATTTT
>-|TRBJ2-1|TRBV28|-
CASSRPGTYNEQFF
TGTGCCAGCAGCAGGCCGGGGACCTACAATGAGCAGTTCTTC
>few|TRBJ2-1|TRBV6-1|-
CASTRTLGNEQFF
TGTGCCAGCACCCGAACCCTAGGAAATGAGCAGTTCTTC
>-|TRBJ2-7|TRBV10-3|-
CAISDDGSGYEQYF
TGTGCCATCAGTGATGACGGGAGTGGCTACGAGCAGTACTTC
>-|TRBJ2-2|TRBV7-3|-
CASSLLIAGQGTGELFF
TGTGCCAGCAGCCTCCTTATAGCGGGACAGGGTACCGGGGAGCTGTTTTTT
>-|TRBJ2-7|TRBV9|TRBD1
CASSPQPGQTYEQYF
TGTGCCAGCAGCCCCCAACCGGGACAGACCTACGAGCAGTACTTC
>-|TRBJ1-2|TRBV4-2|TRBD1
CASSQAYGTDTNYGYTF
TGTGCCAGCAGCCAAGCTTACGGGACAGACACTAACTATGGCTACACCTTC
>-|TRBJ1-1|TRBV6-1|-
CASTDSHTEAFF
TGTGCCAGCACGGACAGCCACACTGAAGCTTTCTTT
>-|TRBJ2-1|TRBV4-1|-
CASSQVGGGSIYNEQFF
TGCGCCAGCAGCCAAGTGGGGGGCGGGAGTATTTACAATGAGCAGTTCTTC
>-|TRBJ2-6|TRBV2|-
CASIGGSGANVLTF
TGTGCCAGCATCGGGGGTAGTGGGGCCAACGTCCTGACTTTC
>-|TRBJ1-3|TRBV4-2|-
CASSLTSEPSGNTIYF
TGTGCCAGCAGCCTAACTTCGGAGCCTTCTGGAAACACCATATATTTT
>-|TRBJ1-1|TRBV4-3|TRBD1
CASSQGTGWDTEAFF
TGCGCCAGCAGCCAAGGGACAGGGTGGGACACTGAAGCTTTCTTT
>once|TRBJ1-5|TRBV5-1|-
CASIEDPRTVSNQPQHF
TGCGCCAGCATAGAAGATCCTAGGACAGTAAGTAATCAGCCCCAGCATTTT
>-|TRBJ1-1|TRBV7-3|-
CASSRLPDTEAFF
TGTGCCAGCAGCCGTCTCCCGGACACTGAAGCTTTCTTT
>-|TRBJ2-1|TRBV19|TRBD2
CASTRLAGGPTNEQFF
TGTGCCAGTACGAGACTAGCGGGAGGCCCAACCAATGAGCAGTTCTTC
>-|TRBJ1-1|TRBV2|-
CASSDGLANTEAFF
TGTGCCAGCAGTGATGGACTGGCGAACACTGAAGCTTTCTTT
>-|TRBJ2-2|TRBV2|-
CASMGAGRTGELFF
TGTGCCAGCATGGGGGCCGGGCGAACCGGGGAGCTGTTTTTT
>once|TRBJ2-7|TRBV19|TRBD1
CASSISGQGYEQYF
TGTGCCAGTAGTATATCGGGACAGGGCTACGAGCAGTACTTC
>-|TRBJ2-1|TRBV10-3|-
CAISESDRAGEQFF
TGTGCCATCAGTGAGTCTGACAGAGCGGGTGAGCAGTTCTTC
>-|TRBJ1-3|TRBV5-1|-
CASSLGGGSGNTIYF
TGCGCCAGCAGCTTGGGGGGGGGCTCTGGAAACACCATATATTTT